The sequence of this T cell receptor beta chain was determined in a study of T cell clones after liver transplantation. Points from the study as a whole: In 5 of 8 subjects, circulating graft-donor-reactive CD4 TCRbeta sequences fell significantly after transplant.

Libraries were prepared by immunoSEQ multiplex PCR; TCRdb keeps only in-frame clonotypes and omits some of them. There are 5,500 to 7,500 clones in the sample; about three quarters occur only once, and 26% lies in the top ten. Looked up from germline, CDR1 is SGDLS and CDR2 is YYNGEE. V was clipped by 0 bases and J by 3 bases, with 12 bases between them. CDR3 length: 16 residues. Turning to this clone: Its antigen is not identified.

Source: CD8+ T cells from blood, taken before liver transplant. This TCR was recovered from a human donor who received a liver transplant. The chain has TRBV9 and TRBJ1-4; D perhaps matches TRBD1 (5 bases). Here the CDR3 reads CASSVEGGAANEKLFF. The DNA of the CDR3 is TGTGCCAGCAGCGTAGAAGGAGGGGCCGCTAATGAAAAACTGTTTTTT.